The subject of this entry is one T cell receptor (beta chain). This clone occurred a few times. The antigen it recognizes is unknown. The record has no base qualities; no much larger clone is one base away. These data are taken from a study of beta chain features in type 1 diabetes (dated by TCRdb to the late 2010s). Study-wide context: Mean age, gender distribution, total cell number and subset yield did not differ between patients and healthy donors. A total of approximately 100,000,000 sorted cells were examined across all samples, and the number of cells per subset was strongly correlated with RNA yield. In the study, TCRB repertoires of sorted circulating CD4+ T cell subsets from recently diagnosed type 1 diabetes patients were compared with those of matched healthy donors. Whereas all 30 or so donors provided naive and central memory subsets, regulatory and stem cell-like memory subsets were isolated from just 8 patients and roughly eight healthy donors. Broader findings and caveats from the paper: At VDJ recombination sites, type 1 diabetes patients had fewer insertions and more deleted nucleotides, which implies abnormalities in thymic rearrangement. Naive, central memory and regulatory TCRB repertoires appeared to be more alike among patients than among healthy donors. Shorter templates might have been favored by PCR, but patient and control samples were amplified and corrected together, so both groups would have been affected equally by any skew. Because small numbers of individuals were included in the HLA sub-analyses, any influence of HLA type on TCRB rearrangement was left unresolved. A moderate but significant shortening of TCRB CDR3 length was observed in type 1 diabetes patients in all four CD4+ subsets. Sequencing cDNA rather than genomic DNA could over-represent highly expressing activated cells, although activation and CD3 levels did not differ between groups.

Each donor gave one peripheral blood draw, approximately 0.11 L on average, collected into heparinised tubes. A BD FACSAria II and a panel including CD45RO, CCR7, CD25, CD127, CD95 and CD27 were used to sort naive, central memory, regulatory and stem cell-like memory CD4+ T cells. Every sorted population had a purity above 98%. PBMCs were isolated right away by Lymphoprep density gradient centrifugation and were stained directly, without culture. So that batch effects would be minimized, each experiment stained and sorted samples in pairs, pairing one healthy donor with one patient. The entire amount of isolated RNA was reverse transcribed using the High Capacity cDNA Reverse Transcription Kit, so the sequenced TCRB transcripts were expressed ones. For stem cell-like memory T cell samples, survey-depth immunoSEQ sequencing was used, averaging approximately 910,000 total reads per sample. After sorted cells were lysed in RLT buffer, RNA was extracted with DNase-treated RNeasy Micro or Mini kits, with the choice depending on cell number. Each cell subset was processed on its own to prevent cross-contamination, while patient and healthy donor samples were processed together. The immunoSEQ multiplex PCR was used to amplify TCRB sequences from cDNA, yielding 87-bp fragments that span the CDR3 region. The amplicons were sequenced using the Illumina HiSeq platform. Per the source publication's procedure: PCR bias was corrected computationally using synthetic template baselines, and reads within Hamming distance 2 were collapsed, with unmergeable singletons discarded. Reads were aligned against IMGT so that V, D and J genes, CDR3 length and insertions or deletions at six rearrangement sites could be assigned. Within each subset, clonotype counts were normalized to sorted cell number, after which true diversity and Gini coefficients were computed with the tcR R package. The overlap coefficient, calculated on TCRB nucleotide sequences, was used to quantify repertoire sharing. TCRdb took over this immuneACCESS table, retaining in-frame rearrangements with V and J assigned. Such tables are incomplete; in checked studies, under half of the missing clones stem from an unresolved V gene, and the remainder is unexplained. The V and J calls and clone size come from that table; D and trimming were worked out from the DNA. In all, the sample holds roughly 120,000 clones, and around 40% of those were seen once. About 0.07% of the sample is held by the ten biggest clonotypes.

The CDR3 goes from the cysteine to the phenylalanine over 14 residues. The retained sequence is limited to the CDR3, 42 bases, with the frame set at the first base. Ends trimmed: V by 4 bases, J by 6 bases; bases unmatched to a gene: 5. CDR1 and CDR2, per the germline V gene, are MDHEN and SYDVKM. The chain uses TRBV28 and TRBJ1-3; a stretch of 8 junction bases matches TRBD1. The source material was stem cell memory CD4+ T cells from blood. The cell subset or site label on this specimen signifies: stem cell-like memory CD4+ T cells. This clonotype was obtained from a young woman in good health. In nucleotides, the sequence is TGTGCCAGCAGTTCGACAGGGGTATCAAACACCATATATTTT. Translated, it reads CASSSTGVSNTIYF.